The 22 T cell receptor beta chains presented below share a single source sample, sequenced in a study of T cell responses to AZD1222 COVID-19 vaccine. Produced via immunoSEQ multiplex PCR; TCRdb's table is partial and in-frame only. The sample includes 80,000 or so clones, approximately 91% of them seen just once. This specimen was peripheral blood, taken on day 0 of AZD1222 vaccination. These receptors all stem from an adult in good health.

This chain joins TRBV28 and TRBJ1-2; 10 bases line up with TRBD1. Germline-derived CDR1 and CDR2 are MDHEN and SYDVKM. This CDR3 comprises 13 residues. V shed 7 bases and J 8 bases; nucleotides not matched to a gene: 7. In DNA, the CDR3 is TGTGCCAGCACCCGGACAGGGGGACGCGGCTACACCTTC. This codes for CASTRTGGRGYTF.

The chain has TRBV6-5 and TRBJ2-2, with 9 positions matching TRBD2. Germline V gene data show CDR1 as MNHEY and CDR2 as SVGAGI. This CDR3 region has 14 residues. V lost 8 bases to trimming and J lost 6 bases; unmatched junction nucleotides: 7. In nucleotides, the CDR3 is TGTGCCAGCTCAATTTCTAGCGGGGCCGGGGAGCTGTTTTTT. It encodes CASSISSGAGELFF.

The chain recombines TRBV6-6 with TRBJ2-7; 10 nucleotides agree with TRBD2. The CDR3 runs to 18 residues. CDR1 MNHNY and CDR2 SVGAGI come from the germline V gene (reference sequence). Germline trimming cut 5 bases from V and 6 bases from J; bases unmatched to any gene: 19. The CDR3 region has the DNA TGTGCCAGCAGTCCCGCTAGCGGGGGCAACCGTGCCGTAGGCGAGCAGTACTTC. Translated: CASSPASGGNRAVGEQYF.

This clone was detected once. The rearrangement links TRBV3-1 (or the pseudogene TRBV3-2) to TRBJ1-2; no definite D call. The germline V gene has CDR1 LGHDT and CDR2 YNNKEL (reference sequence). The CDR3 is 14 residues long. Trimming cost V 1 base and J 7 bases, with 13 bases left between them. CDR3 sequence: CASSQGTNPSGYTF. The CDR3, as DNA: TGTGCCAGCAGCCAAGGTACCAACCCTTCTGGCTACACCTTC.

The V and J genes are TRBV28 and TRBJ2-1; D gene ambiguous. Deletions cut 4 bases from V and 11 bases from J, with 9 bases between. Germline loops: CDR1 MDHEN, CDR2 SYDVKM. This CDR3 comprises 11 residues. This CDR3 reads CASSSLFKQFF. In nucleotides, the CDR3 is TGTGCCAGCAGTTCCCTCTTTAAGCAGTTCTTC. The entire variable domain, with the rest obtained from reference TRBV28 and TRBJ2-1, is as follows: DVKVTQSSRYLVKRTGEKVFLECVQDMDHENMFWYRQDPGLGLRLIYFSYDVKMKEKGDIPEGYSVSREKKERFSLILESASTNQTSMYLCASSSLFKQFFGPGTRLTVL.

The rearrangement joins TRBV11-2 to TRBJ1-2, with TRBD1 as a possible D gene (5 bases). This CDR3 has 14 amino acids. Germline V gene data show CDR1 as SGHAT and CDR2 as FQNNGV. Trimming took 3 bases from V and 3 from J, leaving 11 bases between them. DNA for the CDR3: TGTGCCAGCAGCTTCGCGGGGGGGGACTATGGCTACACCTTC. The encoded protein is CASSFAGGDYGYTF.

The J gene is TRBJ2-3, the V gene TRBV7-2; D is unclear. Between the trimmed V and J ends, which lost 5 bases and 4 bases, there was a span of 10 bases. Germline CDR1 is SGHTA and CDR2 is FQGNSA. There are 13 residues in the CDR3. The CDR3 region has the DNA TGTGCCAGCAGCCAAGAGCTGGCAGATACGCAGTATTTT. Its protein product is CASSQELADTQYF.

The chain is built from TRBV19 and TRBJ2-2; 9 nucleotides align to TRBD2. Germline assignment: CDR1 LNHDA and CDR2 SQIVND (reference sequence). This CDR3 comprises 14 residues. With V trimmed by 5 bases and J by 4 bases, 2 bases remained unmatched. The CDR3 DNA reads TGTGCCAGTAGTGTGACTAGCGGCACCGGGGAGCTGTTTTTT. Its translation is CASSVTSGTGELFF.

The V gene is TRBV9, the J gene TRBJ2-7; D uncertain. The CDR3 has 15 amino acids. V lost 4 bases to trimming and J lost 1 base, with 15 bases between them. Germline CDR1 SGDLS, CDR2 YYNGEE. CDR3: CASSRETHPSYEQYF. As DNA, the CDR3 is TGTGCCAGCAGCCGAGAGACACATCCATCCTACGAGCAGTACTTC.

Only a few counts were recorded for this clone. The genes are TRBV5-6 and TRBJ1-1, with unresolved D. Germline CDR1 reads SGHDT; CDR2 reads YYEEEE. Trimming pared 1 base from V and 6 bases from J, leaving 7 bases between. CDR3 length equals 12 residues. The CDR3 spells CASSLPPSEAFF. CDR3 nucleotides: TGTGCCAGCAGCTTGCCCCCCTCTGAAGCTTTCTTT.

This clone has a handful of counts. V and J are TRBV27 and TRBJ2-3, with TRBD2 identical over 8 bases. The CDR3 sequence is 16 residues long. V trimming: 5 bases; J trimming: 3 bases; junction bases outside the gene matches: 10. Germline-derived CDR1 and CDR2 are MNHEY and SMNVEV (reference sequence). This CDR3 is CASSPPGGGGTDTQYF. The CDR3 nucleotides read TGTGCCAGCAGTCCCCCGGGAGGCGGGGGGACAGATACGCAGTATTTT.

This rearrangement joins TRBV2 to TRBJ1-2; a possible D gene is TRBD1 (5 bases). Trimming left V 4 bases short and J 0 bases short, with 12 bases between. The CDR3 covers 15 residues. Germline lookup yields CDR1 SNHLY and CDR2 FYNNEI. Here the CDR3 DNA reads TGTGCCAGCAGTGTGGGGCCGGGGACTAACTATGGCTACACCTTC. This gives the protein CASSVGPGTNYGYTF.

This chain joins TRBV6-7 and TRBJ2-2, with 7 bases identical to TRBD1. TRBV6-7 is filed as an ORF, its function uncertain. CDR3 size: 14 residues. Trimming cost V 5 bases and J 4 bases; bases outside gene matches: 4. The chain's CDR3 is CASSLKGATGELFF. The CDR3 nucleotides are TGTGCCAGCAGTCTTAAGGGGGCCACCGGGGAGCTGTTTTTT.

The J gene is TRBJ1-2, the V gene TRBV2; possibly TRBD1 for D (5 bases). Trimming pared 2 bases from V and 8 bases from J, leaving 12 bases between. This CDR3 has 13 amino acids. From germline, CDR1 is SNHLY and CDR2 FYNNEI. CDR3 residues: CASSESRGEGYTF. The CDR3 DNA reads as TGTGCCAGCAGTGAATCAAGGGGTGAAGGCTACACCTTC.

The chain recombines TRBV6-4 with TRBJ2-2; tentative D call: TRBD2 (5 bases). The CDR3 contains 15 residues. Looked up from germline, CDR1 is MRHNA and CDR2 is SNTAGT. With 0 bases removed from V and 1 base from J, the gap between germline ends came to 6 bases. The CDR3 sequence: CASSDSGENTGELFF. The CDR3 DNA follows: TGTGCCAGCAGTGACTCGGGAGAGAACACCGGGGAGCTGTTTTTT.

The chain recombines TRBV10-3 with TRBJ1-5, with D maybe TRBD1 (5 bases). Trimming pared 6 bases from V and 4 bases from J, leaving 16 bases between. The V gene's germline CDR1 is ENHRY and CDR2 SYGVKD. The length of the CDR3 is 15 residues. CDR3 in DNA: TGTGCCATCAGGTCCGAGGGAGGGGCAAATCAGCCCCAGCATTTT. This translates into CAIRSEGGANQPQHF.

The V call is TRBV5-1, the J call TRBJ2-7; D gene ambiguous. The CDR3 is 13 amino acids. Trimming cost V 4 bases and J 4 bases, with 12 bases left between them. CDR1 SGHRS and CDR2 YFSETQ come from the germline V gene. The CDR3, as DNA: TGCGCCAGCAGCCCCCAGGCCAAATACGAGCAGTACTTC. It codes for CASSPQAKYEQYF.

The chain combines TRBV25-1 with TRBJ2-5; tentatively, D is TRBD1 or TRBD2 (5 bases each). Germline-derived CDR1 and CDR2 are MGHDK and SYGVNS. The CDR3 runs to 15 residues. V was clipped by 5 bases and J by 5 bases, with 18 bases between them. Here the CDR3 DNA reads TGTGCCAGCAGTCCCCCTATCCCCTGGGGGGAGACCCAGTACTTC. Amino acid sequence: CASSPPIPWGETQYF.

The chain is built from TRBV4-2 and TRBJ2-6, with D possibly matching TRBD1 (6 bases). Germline V gene lookup returns CDR1 LGHNA and CDR2 YNFKEQ. V was shortened by 5 bases and J by 2 bases, with 10 bases between the two germline ends. This CDR3 region has 15 residues. CDR3 nucleotide sequence: TGTGCCAGCAGCGAGGCAGGGGCTGGGGCCAACGTCCTGACTTTC. It encodes CASSEAGAGANVLTF.

There are a few counts of this clone. The rearrangement joins TRBV28 to TRBJ1-6; no reliable D call. In germline, CDR1 is MDHEN, CDR2 SYDVKM. This CDR3 comprises 12 residues. Trimming took off 7 bases at V and 14 bases at J, with 15 bases between the two ends. The CDR3 spells CASTPDGRSLHF. In DNA form, the CDR3 reads TGTGCCAGCACCCCAGACGGTCGATCCCTCCACTTT.

This clone was seen just once. The chain has TRBV10-3 and TRBJ1-4; the D gene is possibly TRBD1 (6 bases). The CDR3 spans 13 residues. Looked up from germline, CDR1 is ENHRY and CDR2 is SYGVKD. Trimming took 7 bases from V and 4 from J, leaving 10 bases between them. The CDR3 reads CAITGTINEKLFF. CDR3 in DNA: TGTGCCATCACTGGGACAATTAATGAAAAACTGTTTTTT.

The chain recombines TRBV12-3 or TRBV12-4 with TRBJ1-6; D is possibly TRBD1 (6 bases). Between the trimmed V and J ends, which lost 0 bases and 13 bases, there was a span of 7 bases. The CDR3 spans 12 residues. Here the CDR3 reads CASSLAGGPLHF. The CDR3 DNA follows: TGTGCCAGCAGTTTAGCAGGGGGTCCCCTCCACTTT.